One and the same sample provided the 17 T cell receptor beta chains below, sequenced in a study of T-cell reconstitution after alpha-beta-depleted transplantation in children. This sample's TCRbeta library carried unique molecular identifier barcodes. MiXCR was run by TCRdb on the PCR reads, yielding one entry per CDR3 protein. The sample has more than 15,000 distinct CDR3 sequences; approximately 5.3% are singletons. The input for sequencing was PBMCs, taken before TCRalphabeta/CD19-depleted stem cell transplant. These TCRs come from a boy aged 5-17 years with acute lymphoblastic leukemia, due to receive a stem cell transplant.

This clonotype was observed many times. This chain links TRBV11-2 with TRBJ2-5; no firm D call. Germline CDR1 and CDR2: SGHAT and FQNNGV. V dropped 3 bases and J dropped 2 bases, with 10 bases sitting between them. The CDR3 totals 14 residues. CDR3 region: CASSFGRAQETQYF. The CDR3 nucleotides are TGTGCCAGCAGCTTCGGGCGAGCGCAAGAGACCCAGTACTTC.

Many counts were recorded for this clonotype. This chain joins TRBV20-1 and TRBJ1-2, with 9 bases matching TRBD1. This CDR3 region has 16 residues. The germline V gene encodes CDR1 DFQATT and CDR2 SNEGSKA (reference sequence). V was clipped by 6 bases and J by 4 bases; unmatched bases: 15. This CDR3 is CSALDRGGYSSYGYTF. The CDR3 DNA is TGCAGTGCGCTGGACAGGGGCGGCTATTCCTCCTATGGCTACACCTTC.

This clonotype was detected many times. This chain links TRBV4-2 with TRBJ1-6; possible D gene TRBD1, 6 bases. CDR3 size: 15 residues. Germline V gives CDR1 LGHNA, CDR2 YNFKEQ. V lost 8 bases, J lost 5 bases, and 16 bases lay in between. The CDR3 region is CASGPPGAHNSPLHF. The CDR3, as DNA: TGTGCCAGCGGTCCCCCAGGGGCCCATAATTCACCCCTCCACTTT.

This clonotype was seen repeatedly, ten times or more. This chain links TRBV4-2 with TRBJ2-7; D may be TRBD1 (6 bases). Germline values: CDR1 LGHNA, CDR2 YNFKEQ. The CDR3 totals 14 residues. Deletions cut 3 bases from V and 3 bases from J, with 12 bases between. The CDR3 DNA follows: TGTGCCAGCAGCCAGATACAGGGCGGCTACGAGCAGTACTTC. Its translation is CASSQIQGGYEQYF.

In this sample, this clonotype is medium-sized. This sequence joins TRBV28 and TRBJ2-1; 7 bases map to TRBD1. With V trimmed by 7 bases and J by 4 bases, 10 bases remained unmatched. This CDR3 region has 15 residues. Germline loops: CDR1 MDHEN, CDR2 SYDVKM. CDR3: CASITGQALYNEQFF. The DNA for the CDR3 is TGTGCCAGCATCACCGGACAGGCTCTATACAATGAGCAGTTCTTC.

This clonotype was found many times. V gene TRBV20-1 combines with J gene TRBJ2-3; D may be TRBD2 (5 bases). Germline CDR1 and CDR2: DFQATT and SNEGSKA (reference sequence). V lost 2 bases, J lost 0 bases, and 9 bases lay in between. This CDR3 is 14 amino acids long. CDR3 region: CSARQADSTDTQYF. The DNA for the CDR3 is TGCAGTGCTAGACAAGCGGATAGCACAGATACGCAGTATTTT.

Sample share makes this clonotype medium-sized. V is TRBV24-1 and J is TRBJ2-5, with D unresolved. Germline-derived CDR1 and CDR2 are KGHDR and SFDVKD. This CDR3 spans 14 amino acids. V gave up 4 bases and J gave up 2 bases, with 10 bases separating them. CDR3 region: CATSETALQETQYF. In nucleotides, the CDR3 is TGTGCCACCAGTGAAACAGCTCTACAAGAGACCCAGTACTTC.

In this sample, this clonotype turned up many times. The V and J genes are TRBV6-5 and TRBJ1-2; D is undetermined. There are 15 residues in the CDR3. From germline, CDR1 is MNHEY and CDR2 SVGAGI. V lost 6 bases and J 2 bases, leaving 16 bases between the germline ends. The CDR3 DNA reads as TGTGCCAGCAGGACGATGCTGGACGGAAACTATGGCTACACCTTC. Translation gives CASRTMLDGNYGYTF.

At least ten counts were recorded for this clonotype. The V call is TRBV4-1, the J call TRBJ1-5, with D perhaps TRBD1 (5 bases). CDR1 and CDR2 (germline): MGHRA, YSYEKL. CDR3 length equals 17 residues. V lost 2 bases and J lost 0, with 14 bases in between. CDR3: CASSQWGRRYSNQPQHF. CDR3 nucleotides: TGCGCCAGCAGCCAATGGGGCAGGCGTTATAGCAATCAGCCCCAGCATTTT.

This clonotype was counted at least ten times. The chain uses TRBV10-2 and TRBJ2-7; 8 positions match TRBD1. CDR3 size: 13 residues. CDR1 WSHSY and CDR2 SAAADI come from the germline V gene. J gave up 4 bases and V 4 bases, and 3 bases lay outside the gene matches. The chain's CDR3 is CASSAGQAYEQYF. CDR3 DNA: TGCGCCAGCAGTGCGGGACAGGCTTACGAGCAGTACTTC.

This clonotype was found many times. This chain connects TRBV5-1 to TRBJ2-3, with TRBD1 matching 10 bases. V dropped 3 bases and J dropped 4; count of bases not matched to a gene: 8. There are 16 residues in the CDR3. Germline V lookup: CDR1 SGHRS, CDR2 YFSETQ. The CDR3 sequence is CASSSRGQGLPDTQYF. The CDR3 nucleotides read TGCGCCAGCAGCTCTCGGGGACAGGGGTTACCAGATACGCAGTATTTT.

By sample share, this clonotype is medium-sized. The chain has TRBV5-1 and TRBJ2-2; 9 nucleotides line up with TRBD2. The CDR3 is 19 residues long. CDR1 is SGHRS, CDR2 YFSETQ, per germline. The J segment lost 1 base and the V segment lost 1 base, leaving 11 bases of the junction unmatched. CDR3 sequence reads: CASSLRIVAGARNTGELFF. In nucleotides, the CDR3 is TGCGCCAGCAGCTTGAGGATAGTAGCGGGAGCTCGGAACACCGGGGAGCTGTTTTTT.

This clonotype has at least ten counts. V is TRBV29-1 and J is TRBJ2-1; D is possibly TRBD2 (5 bases). This CDR3 has 12 amino acids. Germline values: CDR1 SQVTM, CDR2 ANQGSEA. CDR3 DNA sequence: TGCGTAGGGTTCAGCGGCTACAATGAGCAGTTCTTC. Translated: CVGFSGYNEQFF.

This clonotype qualifies as medium-sized. The V call is TRBV12-3 or TRBV12-4, the J call TRBJ2-3, with TRBD2 identical over 11 bases. The CDR3 length is 15 residues. V shed 1 base, J shed 9 bases, and the junction held 6 bases outside the gene matches. The CDR3 spells CASSLVALAGATQYF. The CDR3 DNA reads TGTGCCAGCAGTTTAGTCGCACTAGCGGGGGCCACGCAGTATTTT.

This clonotype was seen more than once but under ten times. The chain uses TRBV6-2 or TRBV6-3 and TRBJ1-4; D remains unclear. Trimming left V 7 bases short and J 6 bases short, with 15 bases between. In germline, CDR1 is MNHEY, CDR2 SVGEGT. There are 14 residues in the CDR3. CDR3 sequence reads: CASIGLDRDEKLFF. Written as DNA, the CDR3 is TGTGCCAGCATCGGGCTCGATCGGGATGAAAAACTGTTTTTT.

This clonotype was counted at least ten times. The chain employs TRBV29-1 and TRBJ2-3; D gene unclear. CDR1 and CDR2 from the germline V gene are SQVTM and ANQGSEA. Trimming removed 1 base at V and 0 bases at J, with 11 bases between. The CDR3 totals 15 residues. The CDR3 region is CSVEGSRSSTDTQYF. In DNA form, the CDR3 reads TGCAGCGTTGAAGGTAGCCGATCTAGCACAGATACGCAGTATTTT.

This clonotype was seen at least ten times. This sequence joins TRBV19 and TRBJ2-7; a weak D match, TRBD1 (6 bases). Trimming took 3 bases from V and 3 from J, leaving 9 bases between them. The germline V gene has CDR1 LNHDA and CDR2 SQIVND (reference sequence). CDR3 size: 13 residues. The CDR3 coding sequence is TGTGCCAGTAGTATTGGGGACAACTACGAGCAGTACTTC. This codes for CASSIGDNYEQYF.